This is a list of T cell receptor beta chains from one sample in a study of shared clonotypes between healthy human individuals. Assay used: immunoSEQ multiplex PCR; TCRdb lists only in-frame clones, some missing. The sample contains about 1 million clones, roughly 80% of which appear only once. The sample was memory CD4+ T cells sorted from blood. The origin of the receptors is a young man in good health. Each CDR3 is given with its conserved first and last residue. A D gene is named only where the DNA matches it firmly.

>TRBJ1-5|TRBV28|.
CASSLGGGRQPQHF
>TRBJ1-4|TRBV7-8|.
CASSSRVATNEKLFF
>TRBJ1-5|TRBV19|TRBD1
CASRRDRVNNQPQHF
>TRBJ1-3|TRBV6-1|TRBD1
CASRRDSGTGNTIYF
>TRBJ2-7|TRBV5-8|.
CASSRLSGGGYEQYF
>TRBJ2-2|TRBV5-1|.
CASSSMDSTGELFF
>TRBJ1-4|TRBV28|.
CASNLGAEKLFF
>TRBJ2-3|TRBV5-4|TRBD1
CASSSRTGQDTQYF
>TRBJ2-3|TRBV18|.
CASSPKDTQYF
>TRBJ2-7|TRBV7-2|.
CASSLVGRLTYEQYF
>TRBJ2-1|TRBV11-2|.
CASSKNPTGGNEQFF
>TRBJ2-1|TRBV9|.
CASSAREISYNEQFF
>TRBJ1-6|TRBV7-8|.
CASSLDFPNSPLHF
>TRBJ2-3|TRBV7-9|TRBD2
CASSLVGGSADTQYF
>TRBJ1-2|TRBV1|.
CTSSQPGPKRNYGYTF
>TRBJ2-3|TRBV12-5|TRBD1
CASGLGGQGTTDTQYF
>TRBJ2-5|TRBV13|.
CASSYDNRQETQYF
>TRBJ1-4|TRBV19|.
CASSLLRGGAEKLFF
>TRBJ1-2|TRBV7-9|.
CASSTSREYYGYTF
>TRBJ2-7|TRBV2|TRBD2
CASAIAGGPYEQYF
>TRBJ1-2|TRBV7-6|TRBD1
CASSLGQGTGYTF
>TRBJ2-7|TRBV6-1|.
CASSVSTFGEQYF
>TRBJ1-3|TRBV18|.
CASQRSRDSGNTIYF
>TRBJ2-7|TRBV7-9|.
CASSSRLSYEQYF
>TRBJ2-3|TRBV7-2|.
CASSLGLYTDTQYF
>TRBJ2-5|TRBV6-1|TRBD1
CASSPTGGGETQYF
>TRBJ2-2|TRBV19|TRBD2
CASAPSGGSTGELFF
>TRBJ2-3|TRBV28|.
CASSLKSPDTQYF
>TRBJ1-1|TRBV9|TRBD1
CASSPGTGAYFEAFF
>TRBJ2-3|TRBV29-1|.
CSVDYRYTDTQYF
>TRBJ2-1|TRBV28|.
CASSYDFNNEQFF
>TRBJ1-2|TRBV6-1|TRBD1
CASRGDRQSSYGYTF
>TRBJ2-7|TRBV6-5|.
CASTTAYEQYF
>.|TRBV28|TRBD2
CASRTSRSGGAYEQYF
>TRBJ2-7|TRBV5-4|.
CASSLRAGFGNEQYF
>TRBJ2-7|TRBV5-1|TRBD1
CASSLSGQGAYEQYF
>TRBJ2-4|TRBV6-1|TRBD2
CASSEGTSGVAKNIQYF
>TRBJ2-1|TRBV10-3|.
CAISGTADNEQFF
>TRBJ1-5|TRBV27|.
CASSLGGYQPQHF
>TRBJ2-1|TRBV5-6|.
CASSLALLLAHEQFF